Sequencing of this T cell receptor beta chain was carried out in a study of T-cell memory formation after mild COVID-19 (dated by TCRdb to about 2021). Background for the entire study: TCR sequence clusters from the two donors were found to be largely donor specific. The cohort was made up of two young adult volunteers, one female and one male, who were previously healthy. Longitudinal TCRalpha and TCRbeta repertoire sequencing tracked T-cell clones expanding and contracting after mild COVID-19 in a couple of donors.

The instrument was an Illumina NovaSeq 6000. Using 5'RACE with constant-segment primers, TCRalpha and TCRbeta cDNA libraries were constructed, with sample barcodes and unique molecular identifiers added in the process. RNA was extracted from every sample with Trizol reagent. Libraries were amplified in two PCR steps, with a second sample barcode and Illumina TruSeq adapters added in the second step. Libraries were sequenced on an Illumina NovaSeq with 2 x 150 bp paired-end reads. The paper's data handling went like this. Demultiplexing of reads and collapsing into UMI-guided consensus sequences were performed with migec v1.2.7. With mixcr v2.1.11, UMI consensuses were aligned to TRA and TRB V and J templates and assembled into clonotypes. A clonotype was counted as expanded or contracted only when both edgeR and NoisET called the clonotype significant, with the noise models trained on biological replicates. For edgeR calls, the thresholds were a false discovery rate-adjusted p below 0.01 and a log2 fold-change of 1. PCA with hierarchical clustering of max-normalized trajectories of the 1000 most abundant clonotypes was used as exploratory dynamics analysis. Separately sequenced CD4+ and CD8+ repertoires were used to assign a CD4 or CD8 phenotype to each responding clone. TCRdb trimmed public reads at Q25 via fastp, called clones via MiXCR and kept in-frame beta chains. Each CDR3 protein appears once, grouped with its most common genes and DNA. V and J calls and clone size were set by TCRdb, not the authors. For this sample there are fewer than 700,000 distinct CDR3 sequences; roughly 20% appear just once. Around 9.2% of the sample lies in the top ten.

In this sample, this clonotype turned up a few times. Its antigen is not yet known. Base qualities are not at hand, and no much larger clone is one base apart. Ficoll-Paque density gradient centrifugation was the method used to isolate PBMCs. Paper-wide results and their limitations: Clones that contracted from day 15 to 85 showed balanced CD4/CD8 phenotypes, whereas a second wave of clones that expanded from day 15 to 37 leaned towards CD4+. Only two mild cases were covered in the study, and larger cohorts including severe cases with pre-infection samples were considered necessary. Contracting CD4+ clones turned up mainly in the CM and EM memory subsets, whereas EMRA was where CD8+ clones were enriched. Some responding clones were detected in pre-infection memory, suggesting pre-existing cross-reactive memory T cells joined the SARS-CoV-2 response. SARS-CoV-2 specificity was not confirmed for the second-wave clones peaking on day 37.

Trimming costs V 1 base and J 2 bases, and their ends lie 18 bases apart. Reading the germline V gene gives CDR1 SGHTA and CDR2 FQGTGA. From the cysteine through the phenylalanine, the CDR3 covers 18 amino acids. Only the CDR3 part of the read is kept: 54 bases, read in frame from the first base. This sequence uses TRBV7-3 and TRBJ2-1, and TRBD2 may be the D gene, going by 7 matching bases. This receptor was taken from an adult woman who had mild COVID-19 (a few samples of this study predate the infection). The sample titles of this study are shuffled in the database, so cell type and time point are left out; the donor was told from shared clones. The sequencing input was PBMCs or a T cell subset sorted from them (not recorded which). The CDR3 region reads CASSLNALWGGPYNEQFF. DNA sequence: TGTGCCAGCAGCTTAAATGCCCTCTGGGGGGGGCCCTACAATGAGCAGTTCTTC.